A selection of T cell receptor beta chains follows, all from one sample in a study of shared clonotypes between healthy human individuals. Profiled with immunoSEQ multiplex PCR; TCRdb holds only in-frame clones, not every one. Here the sample spans 850,000 to 1,200,000 clones, around 75% being singletons. The sample was memory CD4+ T cells sorted from blood. Every receptor here comes from a man aged 18 to 30 in good health. The CDR3 runs from the conserved cysteine through the conserved F or W. Not every row has a clone size; where given, it reads once, few, many or a size class.

V: TRBV28
size: .
CDR3: CASSLVTGNYGYTF

V: TRBV6-5
size: .
CDR3: CASSFEGYEQYF

V: TRBV6-5
size: once
CDR3: CASSRGTVDTQYF

V: TRBV29-1
size: .
CDR3: CSVAQGASNEKLFF

V: TRBV2
size: .
CDR3: CASSENGGAPLHF

V: TRBV7-2
size: .
CDR3: CASNRVRLSYNEQFF

V: TRBV6-6
size: .
CDR3: CASSYPGTGGGEQYF

V: TRBV28
size: .
CDR3: CASSLRQRGTEAFF

V: TRBV5-1
size: .
CDR3: CASSLAGQGNQPQHF

V: TRBV6-1
size: .
CDR3: CASSEPIATASYNSPLHF

V: TRBV27
size: .
CDR3: CASSRGGYPGEQYF

V: TRBV28
size: once
CDR3: CASRDAGGDNEQFF

V: TRBV7-8
size: .
CDR3: CASSSQTFNEKLFF

V: TRBV29-1
size: .
CDR3: CSVTRTGTYEQYF

V: TRBV6-4
size: .
CDR3: CASGDSIYSVIASGSSYEQYF

V: TRBV27
size: few
CDR3: CATRVSGQGSGELFF

V: TRBV28
size: .
CDR3: CASSLIPGTGLNEQFF

V: TRBV25-1
size: .
CDR3: CASSESRWTGITAEAFF

V: TRBV10-1
size: .
CDR3: CASSEKPNTEAFF

V: TRBV5-1
size: few
CDR3: CASSSVSVNTQYF

V: TRBV6-6
size: .
CDR3: CATTSGASNEQYF

V: TRBV5-1
size: .
CDR3: CASSLDGRNTGELFF

V: TRBV7-9
size: many
CDR3: CASSPGTGVGYTF

V: TRBV5-6
size: .
CDR3: CASSRTTGTGANVLTF

V: TRBV6-5
size: .
CDR3: CASSFLRSSGANVLTF

V: TRBV7-2
size: .
CDR3: CASSSTFLELQYF

V: TRBV7-9
size: .
CDR3: CASSFGFKNTEAFF

V: TRBV6-1
size: once
CDR3: CASSSRDFRRVLFF

V: TRBV6-6
size: .
CDR3: CASSPQGNGEKLFF

V: TRBV18
size: few
CDR3: CASSPPGQGSYGYTF

V: TRBV10-1
size: .
CDR3: CALQLLAGAGDTQYF

V: TRBV6-6
size: .
CDR3: CASSYSRSSSYEQFF

V: TRBV10-2
size: .
CDR3: CASSVQLAGPYEQYF

V: TRBV2
size: .
CDR3: CASSGYRGLDTIYF

V: TRBV5-1
size: .
CDR3: CATKRNPTSTDTQYF

V: TRBV19
size: .
CDR3: CASSFPGAEAFF

V: TRBV6-1
size: .
CDR3: CASSANPGGGYGYTF

V: TRBV4-3
size: few
CDR3: CASSLRSWDQPQHF

V: TRBV11-3
size: .
CDR3: CASSLGRRESDYNEQFF

V: TRBV5-1
size: .
CDR3: CASSLTGESPDTQYF

V: TRBV7-2
size: .
CDR3: CASRFGAGQGYEQYF

V: TRBV15
size: few
CDR3: CATSRDRGPGSYNEQFF

V: TRBV4-3
size: .
CDR3: CASSQLNTGELFF

V: TRBV7-6
size: once
CDR3: CASSLGQGGVLGPYGYTF

V: TRBV5-4
size: .
CDR3: CASSPGGASTDTQYF

V: TRBV11-2
size: .
CDR3: CASSATSGRAHEQFF

V: TRBV10-3
size: .
CDR3: CAIGGRGATGEKLFF